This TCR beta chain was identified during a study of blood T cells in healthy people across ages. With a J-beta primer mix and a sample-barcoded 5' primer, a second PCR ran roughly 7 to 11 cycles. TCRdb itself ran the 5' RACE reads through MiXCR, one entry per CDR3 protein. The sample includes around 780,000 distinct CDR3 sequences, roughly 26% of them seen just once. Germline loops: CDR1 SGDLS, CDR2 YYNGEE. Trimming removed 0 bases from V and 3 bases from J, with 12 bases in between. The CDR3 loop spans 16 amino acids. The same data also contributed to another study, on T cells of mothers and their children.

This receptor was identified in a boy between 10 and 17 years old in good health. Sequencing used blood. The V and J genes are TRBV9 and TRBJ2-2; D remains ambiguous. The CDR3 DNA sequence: TGTGCCAGCAGCGTAGGTATACCTACTTACACCGGGGAGCTGTTTTTT. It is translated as CASSVGIPTYTGELFF.